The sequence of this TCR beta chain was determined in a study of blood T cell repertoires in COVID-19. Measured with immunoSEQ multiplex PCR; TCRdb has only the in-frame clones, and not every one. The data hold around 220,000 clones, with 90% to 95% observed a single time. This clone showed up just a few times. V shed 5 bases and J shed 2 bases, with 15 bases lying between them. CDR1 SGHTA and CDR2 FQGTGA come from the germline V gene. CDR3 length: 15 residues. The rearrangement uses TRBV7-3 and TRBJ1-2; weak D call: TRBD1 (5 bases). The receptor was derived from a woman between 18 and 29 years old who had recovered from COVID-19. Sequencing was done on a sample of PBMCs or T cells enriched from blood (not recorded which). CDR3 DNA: TGTGCCAGCAGCCCCCAGGGAAACGAGAACTATGGCTACACCTTC. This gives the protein CASSPQGNENYGYTF.